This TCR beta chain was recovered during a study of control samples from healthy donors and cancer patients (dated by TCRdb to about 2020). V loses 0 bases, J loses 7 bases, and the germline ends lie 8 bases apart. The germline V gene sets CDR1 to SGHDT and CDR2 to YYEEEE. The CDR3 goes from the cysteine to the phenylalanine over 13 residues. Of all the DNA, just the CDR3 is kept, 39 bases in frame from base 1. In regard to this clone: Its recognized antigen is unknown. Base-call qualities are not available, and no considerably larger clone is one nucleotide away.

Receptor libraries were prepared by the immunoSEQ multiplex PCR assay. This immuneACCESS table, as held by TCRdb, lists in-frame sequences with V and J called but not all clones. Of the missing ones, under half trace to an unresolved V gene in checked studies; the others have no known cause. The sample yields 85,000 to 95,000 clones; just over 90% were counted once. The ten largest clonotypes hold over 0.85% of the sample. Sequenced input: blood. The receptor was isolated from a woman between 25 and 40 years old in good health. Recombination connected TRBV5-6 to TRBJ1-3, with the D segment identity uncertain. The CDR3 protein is CASSLADGNTIYF. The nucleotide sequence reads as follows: TGTGCCAGCAGCTTGGCCGATGGGAACACCATATATTTT.